Described below is a single TCR beta chain sequence and its context. The PCR made use of 60 Vbeta and 13 Jbeta primers. The repertoire was sequenced with immunoSEQ multiplex PCR; TCRdb's copy has only in-frame clones and lacks some. This sample contains roughly 100,000 clones. Germline V gene data show CDR1 as LNHDA and CDR2 as SQIVND (reference sequence). This CDR3 has 16 residues. V was pared by 2 bases and J by 6 bases, with 12 bases of the junction left unmatched. This record belongs to a study of cytomegalovirus exposure and HLA in healthy donors. Input material: PBMCs. The chain links TRBV19 to TRBJ1-1; 7 nucleotides match TRBD1. This TCR was sampled from a man aged 40-49 years in good health and CMV-seronegative. The CDR3 region is CASSIIASGGRAEAFF. The CDR3 DNA is TGTGCCAGTAGTATAATCGCCTCAGGGGGGCGGGCTGAAGCTTTCTTT.